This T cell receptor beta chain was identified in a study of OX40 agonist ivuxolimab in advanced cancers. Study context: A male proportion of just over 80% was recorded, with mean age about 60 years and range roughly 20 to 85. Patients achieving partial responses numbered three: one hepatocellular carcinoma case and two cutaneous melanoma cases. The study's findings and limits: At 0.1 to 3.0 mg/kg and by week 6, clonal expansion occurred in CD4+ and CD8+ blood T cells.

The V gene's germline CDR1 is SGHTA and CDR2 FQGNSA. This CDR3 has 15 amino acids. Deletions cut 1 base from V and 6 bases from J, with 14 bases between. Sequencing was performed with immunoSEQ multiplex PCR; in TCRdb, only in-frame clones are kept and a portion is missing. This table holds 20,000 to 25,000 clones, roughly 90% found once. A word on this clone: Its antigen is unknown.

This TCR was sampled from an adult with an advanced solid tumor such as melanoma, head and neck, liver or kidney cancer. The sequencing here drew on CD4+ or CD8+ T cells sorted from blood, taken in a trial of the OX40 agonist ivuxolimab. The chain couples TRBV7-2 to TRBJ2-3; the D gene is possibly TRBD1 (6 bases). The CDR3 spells CASSLGLTGSDTQYF. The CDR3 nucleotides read TGTGCCAGCAGCTTAGGGCTGACAGGTTCGGATACGCAGTATTTT.